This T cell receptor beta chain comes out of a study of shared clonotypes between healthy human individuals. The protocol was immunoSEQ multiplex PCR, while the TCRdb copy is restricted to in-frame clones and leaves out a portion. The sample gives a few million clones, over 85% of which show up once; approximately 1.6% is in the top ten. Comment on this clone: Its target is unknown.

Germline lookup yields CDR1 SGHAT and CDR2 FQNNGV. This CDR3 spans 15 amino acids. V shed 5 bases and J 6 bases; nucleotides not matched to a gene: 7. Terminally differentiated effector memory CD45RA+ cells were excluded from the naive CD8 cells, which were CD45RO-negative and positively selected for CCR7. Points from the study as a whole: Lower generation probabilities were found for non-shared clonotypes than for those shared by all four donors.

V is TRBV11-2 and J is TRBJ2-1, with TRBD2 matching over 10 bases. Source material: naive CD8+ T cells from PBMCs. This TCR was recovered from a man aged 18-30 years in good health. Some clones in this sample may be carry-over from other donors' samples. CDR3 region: CASSGGLAGANEQFF. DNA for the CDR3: TGTGCCAGCAGCGGTGGGCTAGCGGGAGCCAATGAGCAGTTCTTC.